This is a list of T cell receptor beta chains from one sample in a study of PD-L1 blockade in urothelial cancer. Profiling relied on immunoSEQ multiplex PCR, and the TCRdb table lists in-frame clones only, not all of them. Of about 88,000 clones in the sample, 90% to 95% were seen once. The sample consisted of PBMCs, taken around atezolizumab (anti-PD-L1) treatment. The receptors stem from a man aged 55 to 70 with urothelial cancer. Each CDR3 is given with its conserved first and last residue. Each record gives: CDR3 protein, CDR3 DNA, J gene, V gene, clone size, CDR3 length, D gene. D genes are given only for firm matches. Some rows have no size entry. The others give once, few or many, or a class for an expanded clone.

CASSPGLAGLETQYF | TGTGCCAGCAGCCCCGGACTAGCGGGGTTGGAGACCCAGTACTTC | TRBJ2-5 | TRBV2 | - | 15 | TRBD2
CASSHSAGTSGTDTQYF | TGCGCCAGCAGCCATTCGGCCGGGACTAGCGGCACAGATACGCAGTATTTT | TRBJ2-3 | TRBV5-1 | - | 17 | TRBD2
CASSLQGSGYTF | TGTGCCAGCAGCCTACAGGGCTCTGGCTACACCTTC | TRBJ1-2 | TRBV2 | - | 12 | -
CASSLTGTEISYEQYF | TGTGCCAGCTCATTGACCGGGACAGAGATCTCCTACGAGCAGTACTTC | TRBJ2-7 | TRBV18 | - | 16 | TRBD1
CASSVNPGHRGGYTF | TGTGCCAGCAGCGTGAACCCGGGACACCGGGGTGGCTACACCTTC | TRBJ1-2 | TRBV9 | once | 15 | -
CASSREATYNEQFF | TGTGCCAGCAGCCGAGAGGCTACCTACAATGAGCAGTTCTTC | TRBJ2-1 | TRBV11-2 | - | 14 | -
CASSSRLAGSSDTQYF | TGTGCCAGCAGCTCCAGACTAGCGGGTTCATCAGATACGCAGTATTTT | TRBJ2-3 | TRBV5-4 | - | 16 | TRBD2
CASSATGSYYGYTF | TGTGCCAGCAGCGCCACCGGGTCCTACTATGGCTACACCTTC | TRBJ1-2 | TRBV9 | - | 14 | -
CASSLGSSGAYEQYF | TGCGCCAGCAGCTTGGGGTCTAGCGGAGCCTACGAGCAGTACTTC | TRBJ2-7 | TRBV5-1 | once | 15 | TRBD2
CASSSGTVGNTIYF | TGTGCCAGCAGTTCGGGGACTGTTGGAAACACCATATATTTT | TRBJ1-3 | TRBV27 | few | 14 | -
CASRRGGLPYEQYF | TGTGCCAGCAGGCGGGGGGGACTTCCCTACGAGCAGTACTTC | TRBJ2-7 | TRBV2 | - | 14 | TRBD2
CASSGGGQPPPNTGELFF | TGTGCCAGCAGCGGTGGGGGACAGCCACCCCCTAACACCGGGGAGCTGTTTTTT | TRBJ2-2 | TRBV9 | - | 18 | TRBD1
CASSREDSVSGNTIYF | TGTGCCAGTAGTCGGGAGGACAGTGTCTCTGGAAACACCATATATTTT | TRBJ1-3 | TRBV19 | - | 16 | -
CASTLSGYRGELFF | TGTGCCAGCACCCTATCAGGGTACCGCGGGGAGCTGTTTTTT | TRBJ2-2 | TRBV11-2 | - | 14 | -
CASSARSGGDTQYF | TGTGCCAGCAGCGCTCGGTCGGGCGGGGATACGCAGTATTTT | TRBJ2-3 | TRBV7-2 | - | 14 | -
CASSFRLAGGTNQETQYF | TGTGCCAGTAGTTTCCGACTAGCGGGGGGGACGAACCAAGAGACCCAGTACTTC | TRBJ2-5 | TRBV19 | - | 18 | TRBD2
CASSAGTGASNEQFF | TGTGCCAGTAGCGCCGGTACAGGGGCGAGTAATGAGCAGTTCTTC | TRBJ2-1 | TRBV19 | - | 15 | TRBD1
CASSLGLAGPSSYNEQFF | TGCGCCAGCAGCCTAGGACTAGCGGGACCTAGCTCCTACAATGAGCAGTTCTTC | TRBJ2-1 | TRBV10-1 | - | 18 | TRBD2
CASSPSGEGNSPLHF | TGTGCCAGCAGCCCTAGTGGGGAGGGTAATTCACCCCTCCACTTT | TRBJ1-6 | TRBV7-9 | once | 15 | -
CASSLGLAGEVDIQYF | TGTGCCAGCAGCTTAGGACTAGCGGGAGAAGTAGACATTCAGTACTTC | TRBJ2-4 | TRBV7-9 | - | 16 | TRBD2
CASSPTGVGRTEAFF | TGTGCCAGCAGCCCCACGGGAGTTGGTCGCACTGAAGCTTTCTTT | TRBJ1-1 | TRBV9 | - | 15 | -
CASSVASGGPYYEQYF | TGTGCCAGCAGCGTAGCGAGCGGGGGCCCGTACTACGAGCAGTACTTC | TRBJ2-7 | TRBV9 | - | 16 | TRBD2
CASSQRTSGDHEQYF | TGTGCCAGCAGCCAACGTACTTCAGGGGACCACGAGCAGTACTTC | TRBJ2-7 | TRBV4-2 | - | 15 | -
CASSVAGGLYSEQFF | TGTGCCAGCAGTGTAGCGGGAGGGCTCTATAGTGAGCAGTTCTTC | TRBJ2-1 | TRBV2 | few | 15 | TRBD2
CASSLYSNQETQYF | TGTGCCAGCAGCTTATACAGTAACCAAGAGACCCAGTACTTC | TRBJ2-5 | TRBV11-3 | - | 14 | -
CASSPPSGSSYNEQFF | TGTGCCAGCAGCCCCCCTAGCGGAAGCTCCTACAATGAGCAGTTCTTC | TRBJ2-1 | TRBV11-2 | - | 16 | TRBD2
CASSLLQGLKNIQYF | TGTGCCAGCAGTCTCTTACAGGGCCTGAAAAACATTCAGTACTTC | TRBJ2-4 | TRBV2 | - | 15 | -
CSVETGLATEAFF | TGCAGCGTAGAGACAGGGTTGGCCACTGAAGCTTTCTTT | TRBJ1-1 | TRBV29-1 | - | 13 | TRBD1
CASSGDNYYEQYF | TGTGCCAGCAGTGGGGACAACTATTACGAGCAGTACTTC | TRBJ2-7 | TRBV6-6 | few | 13 | -
CASRAASGGARETQYF | TGTGCCAGCAGGGCGGCTAGCGGGGGGGCCAGGGAGACCCAGTACTTC | TRBJ2-5 | TRBV4-2 | - | 16 | TRBD2
CASSTGQGLDTQYF | TGTGCCAGCAGCACGGGACAGGGGTTAGATACGCAGTATTTT | TRBJ2-3 | TRBV5-4 | - | 14 | TRBD1
CSVSEIYEQFF | TGCAGCGTCAGCGAGATCTATGAGCAGTTCTTC | TRBJ2-1 | TRBV29-1 | - | 11 | -
CASSIGGTVSNQPQHF | TGTGCCAGTAGTATAGGAGGGACAGTTAGCAATCAGCCCCAGCATTTT | TRBJ1-5 | TRBV19 | once | 16 | TRBD1